These 13 T cell receptor beta chains share one sample of origin, sequenced in a study of cytomegalovirus exposure and HLA in healthy donors. A multiplex PCR was run with 60 Vbeta primers and 13 Jbeta primers. Data came from immunoSEQ multiplex PCR; TCRdb stores just in-frame clones and leaves some out. Of around 120,000 clones listed, roughly 84% are singletons. Sample: PBMCs. The receptors here all came from a boy younger than 18 in good health and CMV-seronegative.

CDR3 sequence: CASSQEWSGNNEQYF. CDR3 in DNA: TGCGCCAGCAGCCAAGAATGGAGCGGGAACAACGAGCAGTACTTC. This chain joins TRBV4-3 and TRBJ2-7; 7 nucleotides agree with TRBD2. Germline trimming cut 0 bases from V and 5 bases from J; bases unmatched to any gene: 7. The CDR3 loop spans 15 amino acids. Germline CDR1 LGHNA, CDR2 YSLEER.

This chain uses TRBV19 with TRBJ2-1, with a tentative D call TRBD2 (7 bases). CDR3 size: 12 residues. Trimming took off 10 bases at V and 6 bases at J, with 13 bases between the two ends. Germline loops: CDR1 LNHDA, CDR2 SQIVND (reference sequence). CDR3 nucleotide sequence: TGTGCCACTATGGGGGGGGCCAATGAGCAGTTCTTC. Encoded protein: CATMGGANEQFF.

DNA for the CDR3: TGTGCCAGCAGTTACAGCGGGGCTAACACCGGGGAGCTGTTTTTT. It codes for CASSYSGANTGELFF. The chain carries TRBV6-5 and TRBJ2-2; 7 bases match TRBD2. J was trimmed by 2 bases and V by 2 bases; bases with no gene match: 2. The CDR3 totals 15 residues. The germline V gene encodes CDR1 MNHEY and CDR2 SVGAGI.

The CDR3 coding sequence is TGTGCCAGCAGCTTAACGGCGGGCGGCACTGAAGCTTTCTTT. Its protein is CASSLTAGGTEAFF. The chain uses TRBV7-8 and TRBJ1-1; D is undetermined. From germline, CDR1 is SGHVS and CDR2 FQNEAQ. This CDR3 has 14 residues. V lost 2 bases and J lost 4, with 11 bases in between.

CDR3 DNA: TGTGCCAGCAGCCTCGGCAGGTCCTACGAGCAGTACTTC. Translation gives CASSLGRSYEQYF. The chain links TRBV11-2 to TRBJ2-7; D gene uncertain. The CDR3 is made up of 13 amino acids. Trimming shortened V by 5 bases and J by 1 base, and 9 bases separated the two germline ends. In germline, CDR1 is SGHAT, CDR2 FQNNGV.

V is TRBV27 and J is TRBJ2-1; 9 positions match TRBD2. The CDR3 length is 16 residues. The germline gives CDR1 MNHEY, CDR2 SMNVEV (reference sequence). J was trimmed by 4 bases and V by 4 bases; bases with no gene match: 8. This CDR3 is CASSSNWREGYNEQFF. In nucleotides, the CDR3 is TGTGCCAGCAGTTCGAACTGGCGGGAGGGTTACAATGAGCAGTTCTTC.

CDR3 nucleotide sequence: TGTGCCAGCAGCTTAGGAGACAGATTCTACATCACAGATACGCAGTATTTT. Translation: CASSLGDRFYITDTQYF. This chain connects TRBV7-9 to TRBJ2-3, with D maybe TRBD1 (5 bases). CDR1 and CDR2 from the germline V gene are SEHNR and FQNEAQ (reference sequence). Trimming removed 1 base from V and 2 bases from J, with 16 bases in between. This CDR3 comprises 17 residues.

The chain is built from TRBV4-2 and TRBJ2-7; D gene ambiguous. This CDR3 is built from 14 residues. The germline gives CDR1 LGHNA, CDR2 YNFKEQ. Trimming cost V 1 base and J 5 bases, with 12 bases left between them. CDR3 sequence: CASSQVGQVNEQYF. The CDR3 DNA follows: TGTGCCAGCAGCCAAGTTGGTCAGGTCAACGAGCAGTACTTC.

The chain couples TRBV21-1 to TRBJ2-3; the D call of TRBD2 is as the table states it, not checked on the DNA. TRBV21-1 is an annotated pseudogene. CDR3 length equals 15 residues. The CDR3 is CASSKVERDGDTQYF. The CDR3 nucleotides read TGTGCCAGCAGCAAAGTGGAGCGGGATGGAGATACGCAGTATTTT.

The chain has TRBV2 and TRBJ2-7; 10 bases are shared with TRBD2. Per germline, CDR1 SNHLY and CDR2 FYNNEI. V shed 5 bases and J 10 bases; nucleotides not matched to a gene: 14. This CDR3 has 15 residues. The CDR3 region has the DNA TGTGCCAGCAGTCCCGGGACTAGCGTGGCCGGCGGCCAGTACTTC. This translates into CASSPGTSVAGGQYF.

The V gene is TRBV30, the J gene TRBJ2-6; weak D call: TRBD1 (6 bases). Germline V CDR1 and CDR2: GTSNPN, SVGIG (reference sequence). V lost 4 bases, J lost 0 bases, and 13 bases lay in between. The CDR3 runs 16 residues. In DNA, the CDR3 is TGTGCCTGGACGAAAGGGGGACCCTCTGGGGCCAACGTCCTGACTTTC. It specifies CAWTKGGPSGANVLTF.

This clone appeared a few times. The junction shows a germline mismatch at one end, possibly a read error. The V gene is TRBV19, the J gene TRBJ2-7; unclear D gene. This CDR3 spans 10 amino acids. The germline CDR1 and CDR2 sequences are LNHDA and SQIVND (reference sequence). CDR3 in amino acids: CASSIGALPF. CDR3 nucleotide sequence: TGTGCCAGTAGTATAGGGGCCCTTCCTTTC.

CDR3 residues: CASSLGPYGYTF. The DNA of the CDR3 is TGCGCCAGCAGCTTGGGGCCGTATGGCTACACCTTC. The chain carries TRBV5-1 and TRBJ1-2; D uncertain. This CDR3 is 12 amino acids long. Germline V gene lookup returns CDR1 SGHRS and CDR2 YFSETQ. Deletions cut 0 bases from V and 5 bases from J, with 5 bases between.